This record concerns one T cell receptor (beta chain) sequence. The sample is drawn from a study of blood T cell repertoires in COVID-19. Study in general: Donors in the United States, Italy and Spain gave samples during acute or convalescent COVID-19. PBMCs, B-cell-depleted T cells, or T cells provided the cDNA or gDNA that made up the material.

Authors' data handling: Reference gene primer amplification gave estimated nucleated cell counts. Measured with immunoSEQ multiplex PCR; TCRdb has only the in-frame clones, and not every one. That table supplies the V and J calls and clone size; D and trimming were determined from the DNA. The sample has about 96,000 clones; about 88% are singletons. Germline trimming cut 1 base from V and 1 base from J; bases unmatched to any gene: 6. The CDR3 runs to 17 residues. Germline CDR1 and CDR2: SGHRS and YFSETQ. The sequencing input was peripheral blood. The sequence came from a woman aged 55-69 years with acute or convalescent COVID-19. The genes are TRBV5-1 and TRBJ2-1, with 9 bases that match TRBD1. CDR3 sequence: CASSLYLGQGSYNEQFF. The CDR3 DNA reads as TGCGCCAGCAGCTTGTATCTGGGACAGGGTTCCTACAATGAGCAGTTCTTC.